These 8 T cell receptor beta chains originate from one sample sequenced in a study of blood T cells in healthy people across ages. The authors ran a second PCR of about 6 to 11 cycles using a sample-barcoded 5' primer and a J-beta primer mix. TCRdb reprocessed the 5' RACE reads via MiXCR and lists one record per CDR3 protein. The data hold fewer than 900,000 distinct CDR3 sequences, with 30% to 45% observed a single time. The sequencing sample was made of blood. These receptors all come from a man aged 18 to 29 in good health.

This clonotype showed up many times. The CDR3 DNA is TGCAGTGCAGGGGACAATGAGCAGTTCTTC. It encodes CSAGDNEQFF. V gene TRBV29-1 combines with J gene TRBJ2-1, with D possibly TRBD1 on 6 matching bases. The CDR3 is 10 residues long. CDR1 and CDR2 (germline): SQVTM, ANQGSEA.

The V and J genes are TRBV12-3 or TRBV12-4 and TRBJ2-2, with 10 bases fitting TRBD1. The CDR3 has 16 residues. The V and J ends lost 9 bases and 2 bases, in that order; junction bases with no gene match: 9. The CDR3 protein is CASGTGVDLNTGELFF. CDR3 nucleotide sequence: TGTGCCAGTGGGACAGGGGTGGACCTAAACACCGGGGAGCTGTTTTTT.

The chain uses TRBV20-1 and TRBJ2-3; D unresolved. Germline CDR1 DFQATT, CDR2 SNEGSKA (reference sequence). The CDR3 covers 14 residues. Trimming took 6 bases from V and 3 from J, leaving 16 bases between them. The CDR3 DNA reads TGCAGTGCCCCGGACCTTATGGGAACAGATACGCAGTATTTT. The encoded protein is CSAPDLMGTDTQYF.

In regard to this clonotype: Its ends do not fully match the called genes, so a read error is possible. V and J are TRBV20-1 and TRBJ1-6; 9 positions agree with TRBD1. The CDR3 spans 14 residues. Germline V gene data show CDR1 as DFQATT and CDR2 as SNEGSKA (reference sequence). CDR3 residues: CSARDRQGGSPPHF. CDR3 nucleotide sequence: TGCAGTGCTAGAGATCGACAGGGGGGCTCACCCCCCCACTTT.

In this sample, this clonotype turned up many times. The rearrangement links TRBV6-5 to TRBJ2-3; 10 bases match TRBD2. The CDR3 contains 15 residues. Trimming took 2 bases from V and 5 from J; bases not matched to a gene: 4. Germline CDR1 is MNHEY and CDR2 is SVGAGI. The CDR3 region is CASSYGAGGVDTQYF. CDR3 nucleotide sequence: TGTGCCAGCAGTTACGGAGCGGGGGGGGTAGATACGCAGTATTTT.

The chain is built from TRBV15 and TRBJ2-2; no definite D call. The CDR3 extends over 15 amino acids. CDR1 is LNHNV, CDR2 YYDKDF, per germline (reference sequence). Trimming shortened V by 2 bases and J by 4 bases, and 11 bases separated the two germline ends. CDR3 coding DNA: TGTGCCACCAGCAGACCGGCGAGTGGCACCGGGGAGCTGTTTTTT. Amino acids: CATSRPASGTGELFF.

This chain uses TRBV24-1 with TRBJ1-5, with no clear D. Germline V gene lookup returns CDR1 KGHDR and CDR2 SFDVKD. The V end was cut by 4 bases, the J end by 9 bases, with 12 bases between. CDR3 length: 13 residues. This chain's CDR3 is CATSEREIGPQHF. The CDR3 DNA reads as TGTGCCACCAGTGAACGGGAAATAGGGCCCCAGCATTTT.

This clonotype has at least ten counts. This chain joins TRBV7-2 and TRBJ2-1, with 12 bases identical to TRBD2. The germline V gene encodes CDR1 SGHTA and CDR2 FQGNSA. The CDR3 consists of 17 residues. The J segment lost 9 bases and the V segment lost 1 base, leaving 10 bases of the junction unmatched. The CDR3 nucleotides read TGTGCCAGCAGCTTAGACTTGGCTAGCGGGGGGGCGAGTGAGCAGTTCTTC. It codes for CASSLDLASGGASEQFF.